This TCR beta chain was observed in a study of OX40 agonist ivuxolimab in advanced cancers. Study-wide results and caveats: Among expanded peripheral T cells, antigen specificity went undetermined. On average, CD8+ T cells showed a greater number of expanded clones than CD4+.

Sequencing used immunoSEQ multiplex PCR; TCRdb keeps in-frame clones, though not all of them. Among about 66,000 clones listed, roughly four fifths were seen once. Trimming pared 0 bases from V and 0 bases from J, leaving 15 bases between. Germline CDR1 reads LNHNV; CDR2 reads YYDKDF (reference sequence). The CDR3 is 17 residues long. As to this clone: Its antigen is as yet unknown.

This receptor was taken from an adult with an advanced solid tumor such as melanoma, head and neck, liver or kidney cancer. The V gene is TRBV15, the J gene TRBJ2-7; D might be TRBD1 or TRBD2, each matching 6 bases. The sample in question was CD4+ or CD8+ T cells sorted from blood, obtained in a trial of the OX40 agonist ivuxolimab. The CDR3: CATSRDRGGLDSYEQYF. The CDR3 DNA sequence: TGTGCCACCAGCAGAGATAGAGGGGGACTTGACTCCTACGAGCAGTACTTC.